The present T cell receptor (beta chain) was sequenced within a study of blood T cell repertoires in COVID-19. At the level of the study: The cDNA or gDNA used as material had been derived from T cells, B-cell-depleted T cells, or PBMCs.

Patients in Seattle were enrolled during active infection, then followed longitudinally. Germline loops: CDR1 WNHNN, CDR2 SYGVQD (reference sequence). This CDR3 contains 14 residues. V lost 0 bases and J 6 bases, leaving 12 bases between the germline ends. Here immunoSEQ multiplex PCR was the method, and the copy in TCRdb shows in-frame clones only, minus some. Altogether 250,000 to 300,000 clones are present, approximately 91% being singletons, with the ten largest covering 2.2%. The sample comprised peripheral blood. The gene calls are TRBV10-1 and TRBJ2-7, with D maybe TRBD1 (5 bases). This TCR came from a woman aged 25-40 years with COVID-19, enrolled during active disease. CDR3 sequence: CASSESQRGGEQYF. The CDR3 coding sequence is TGCGCCAGCAGTGAGTCCCAAAGGGGTGGCGAGCAGTACTTC.